This TCR beta chain appears in the sequencing data of a study of technical replicates of blood from a few donors. The CDR3 has 15 amino acids. The germline V gene encodes CDR1 ENHRY and CDR2 SYGVKD. V shed 5 bases, J shed 6 bases, and the junction held 6 bases outside the gene matches. Data came from immunoSEQ multiplex PCR; TCRdb stores just in-frame clones and leaves some out. Among tens of thousands of clones listed, around 97% were seen once. The rearrangement joins TRBV10-3 to TRBJ2-1; 11 bases are shared with TRBD2. The sequence was obtained from a human donor in good health. Sequences were obtained from T cells isolated from PBMCs. The DNA for the CDR3 is TGTGCCATCAGTCTGGGACTAGCGGAACTCAATGAGCAGTTCTTC. Protein sequence: CAISLGLAELNEQFF.